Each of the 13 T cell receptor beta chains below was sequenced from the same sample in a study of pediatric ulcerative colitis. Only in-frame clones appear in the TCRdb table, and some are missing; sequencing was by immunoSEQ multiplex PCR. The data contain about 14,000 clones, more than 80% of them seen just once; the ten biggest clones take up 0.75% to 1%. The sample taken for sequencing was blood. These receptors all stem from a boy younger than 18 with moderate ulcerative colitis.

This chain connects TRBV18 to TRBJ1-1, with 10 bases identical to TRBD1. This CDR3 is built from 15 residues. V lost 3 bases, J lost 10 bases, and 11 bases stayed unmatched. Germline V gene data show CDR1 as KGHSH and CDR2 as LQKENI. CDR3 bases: TGTGCCAGCTCACCTGGTGACAGGGGGCTTATTGGAGCTTTCTTT. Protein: CASSPGDRGLIGAFF. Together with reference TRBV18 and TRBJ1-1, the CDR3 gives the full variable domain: NAGVMQNPRHLVRRRGQEARLRCSPMKGHSHVYWYRQLPEEGLKFMVYLQKENIIDESGMPKERFSAEFPKEGPSILRIQQVVRGDSAAYFCASSPGDRGLIGAFFGQGTRLTVV.

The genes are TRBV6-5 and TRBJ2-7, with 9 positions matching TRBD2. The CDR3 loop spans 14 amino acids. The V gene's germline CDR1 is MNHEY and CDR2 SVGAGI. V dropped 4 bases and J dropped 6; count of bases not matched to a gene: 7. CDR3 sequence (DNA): TGTGCCAGCAGTTCCCGGCGGGGGGGCGTCGAGCAGTACTTC. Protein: CASSSRRGGVEQYF.

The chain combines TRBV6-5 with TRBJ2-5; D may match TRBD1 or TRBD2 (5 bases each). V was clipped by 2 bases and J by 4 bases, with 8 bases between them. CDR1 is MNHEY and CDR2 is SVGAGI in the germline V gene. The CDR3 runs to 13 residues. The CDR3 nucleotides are TGTGCCAGCAGTTACGGGGGACCAGAGACCCAGTACTTC. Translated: CASSYGGPETQYF.

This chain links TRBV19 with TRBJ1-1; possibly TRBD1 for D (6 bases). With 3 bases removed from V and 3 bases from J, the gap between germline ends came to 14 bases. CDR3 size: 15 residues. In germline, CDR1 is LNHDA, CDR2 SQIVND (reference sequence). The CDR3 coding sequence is TGTGCCAGTAGTATTCGGGGGGCGAGGGACACTGAAGCTTTCTTT. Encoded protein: CASSIRGARDTEAFF.

This CDR3 reads CASSPGRGGNNEQFF. The CDR3, as DNA: TGTGCCAGCTCACCAGGCAGGGGAGGGAACAATGAGCAGTTCTTC. The chain employs TRBV18 and TRBJ2-1; D is possibly TRBD2 (7 bases). The CDR3 is 15 residues long. Germline V gives CDR1 KGHSH, CDR2 LQKENI. V lost 2 bases and J lost 5, with 13 bases in between.

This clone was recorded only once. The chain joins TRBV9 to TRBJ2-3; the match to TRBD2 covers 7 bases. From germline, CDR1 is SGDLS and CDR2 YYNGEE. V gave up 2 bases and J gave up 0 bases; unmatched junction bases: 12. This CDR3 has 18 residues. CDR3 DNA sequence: TGTGCCAGCAGCGTCTTTTTTGGCGGGGGAGGTAGCACAGATACGCAGTATTTT. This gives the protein CASSVFFGGGGSTDTQYF.

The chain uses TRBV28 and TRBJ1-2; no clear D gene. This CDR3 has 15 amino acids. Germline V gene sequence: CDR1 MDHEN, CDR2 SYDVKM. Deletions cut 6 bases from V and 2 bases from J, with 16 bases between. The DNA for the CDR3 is TGTGCCAGCAGCTTGACATCATCTGTGAACTATGGCTACACCTTC. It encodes CASSLTSSVNYGYTF.

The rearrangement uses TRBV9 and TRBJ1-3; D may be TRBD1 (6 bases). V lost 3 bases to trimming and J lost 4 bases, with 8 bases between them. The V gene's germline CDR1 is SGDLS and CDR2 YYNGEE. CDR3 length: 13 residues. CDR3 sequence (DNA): TGTGCCAGCAGCGAGAGGGGGGGAAACACCATATATTTT. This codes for CASSERGGNTIYF.

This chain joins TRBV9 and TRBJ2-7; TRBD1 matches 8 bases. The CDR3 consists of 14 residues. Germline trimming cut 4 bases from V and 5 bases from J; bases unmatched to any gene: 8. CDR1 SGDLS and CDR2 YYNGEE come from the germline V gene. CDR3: CASSLRTGWDEQYF. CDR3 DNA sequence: TGTGCCAGCAGCCTACGGACAGGGTGGGACGAGCAGTACTTC.

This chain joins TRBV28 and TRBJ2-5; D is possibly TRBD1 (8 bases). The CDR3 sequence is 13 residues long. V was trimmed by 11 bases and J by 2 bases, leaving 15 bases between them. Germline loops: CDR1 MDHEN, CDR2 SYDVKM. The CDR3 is CAAEQGGQETQYF. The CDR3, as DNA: TGTGCCGCAGAACAGGGGGGGCAAGAGACCCAGTACTTC.

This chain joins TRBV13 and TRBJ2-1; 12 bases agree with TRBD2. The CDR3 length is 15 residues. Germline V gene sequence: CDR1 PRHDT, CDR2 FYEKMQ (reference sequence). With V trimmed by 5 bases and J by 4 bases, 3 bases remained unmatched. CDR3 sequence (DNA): TGTGCCAGCAGCCACGGGACTAGCGGGTACAATGAGCAGTTCTTC. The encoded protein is CASSHGTSGYNEQFF.

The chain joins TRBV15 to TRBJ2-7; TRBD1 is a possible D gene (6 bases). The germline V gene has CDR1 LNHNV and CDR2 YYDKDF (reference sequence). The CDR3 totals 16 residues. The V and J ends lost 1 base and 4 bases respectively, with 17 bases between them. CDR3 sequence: CATSRGESGALYEQYF. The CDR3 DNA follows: TGTGCCACCAGCAGAGGAGAATCAGGGGCCTTATACGAGCAGTACTTC.

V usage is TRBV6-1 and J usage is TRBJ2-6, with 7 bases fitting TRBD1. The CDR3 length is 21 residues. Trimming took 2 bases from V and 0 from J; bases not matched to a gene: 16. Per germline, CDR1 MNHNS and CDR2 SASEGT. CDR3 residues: CASSESGVVGRGLSGANVLTF. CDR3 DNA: TGTGCCAGCAGTGAATCAGGGGTGGTGGGTAGGGGGCTCTCTGGGGCCAACGTCCTGACTTTC.